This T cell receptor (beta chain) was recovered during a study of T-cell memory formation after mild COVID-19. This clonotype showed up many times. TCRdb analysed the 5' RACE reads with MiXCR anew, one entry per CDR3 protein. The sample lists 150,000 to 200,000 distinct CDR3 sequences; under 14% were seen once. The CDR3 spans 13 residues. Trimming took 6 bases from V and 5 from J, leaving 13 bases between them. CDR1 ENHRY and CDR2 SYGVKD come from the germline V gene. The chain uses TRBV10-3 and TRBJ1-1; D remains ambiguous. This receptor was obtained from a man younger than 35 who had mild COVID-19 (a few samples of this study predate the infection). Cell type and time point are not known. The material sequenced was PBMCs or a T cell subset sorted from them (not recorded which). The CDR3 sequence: CAISLLGWTEAFF. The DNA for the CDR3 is TGTGCCATCAGCCTGCTCGGATGGACTGAAGCTTTCTTT.